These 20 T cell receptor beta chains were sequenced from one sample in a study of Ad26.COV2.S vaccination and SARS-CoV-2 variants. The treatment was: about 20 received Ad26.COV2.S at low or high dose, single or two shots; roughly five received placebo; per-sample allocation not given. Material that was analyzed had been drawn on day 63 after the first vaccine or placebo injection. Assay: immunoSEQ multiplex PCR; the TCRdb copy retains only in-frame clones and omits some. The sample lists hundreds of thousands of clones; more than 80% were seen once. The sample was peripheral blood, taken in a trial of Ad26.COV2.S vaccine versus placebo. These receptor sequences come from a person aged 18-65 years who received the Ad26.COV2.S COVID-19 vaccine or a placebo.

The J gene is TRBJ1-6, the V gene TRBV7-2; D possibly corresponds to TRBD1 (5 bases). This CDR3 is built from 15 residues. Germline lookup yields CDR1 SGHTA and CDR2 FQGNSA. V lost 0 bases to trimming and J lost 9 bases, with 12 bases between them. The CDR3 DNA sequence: TGTGCCAGCAGCTTAGCGGGACTGATCGGTTCACCCCTCCACTTT. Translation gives CASSLAGLIGSPLHF.

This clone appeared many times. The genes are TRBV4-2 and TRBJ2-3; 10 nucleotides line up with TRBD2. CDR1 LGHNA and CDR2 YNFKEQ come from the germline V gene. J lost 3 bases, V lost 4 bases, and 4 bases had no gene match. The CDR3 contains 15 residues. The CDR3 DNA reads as TGTGCCAGCAGCCCCGGGACTAGCGATACAGATACGCAGTATTTT. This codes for CASSPGTSDTDTQYF.

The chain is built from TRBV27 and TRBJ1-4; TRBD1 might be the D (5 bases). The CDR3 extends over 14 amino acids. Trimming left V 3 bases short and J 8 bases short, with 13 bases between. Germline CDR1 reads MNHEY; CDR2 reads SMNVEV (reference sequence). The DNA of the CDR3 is TGTGCCAGCAGTTTCGGGAGGGGTTGGGAAAAACTGTTTTTT. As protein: CASSFGRGWEKLFF.

The CDR3 loop is CASTPRLAVYNEQFF. The CDR3 DNA reads TGCGCCAGCACTCCCCGACTAGCGGTTTACAATGAGCAGTTCTTC. The gene calls are TRBV10-2 and TRBJ2-1, with 9 bases aligning to TRBD2. Trimming cost V 7 bases and J 4 bases; bases outside gene matches: 8. Germline assignment: CDR1 WSHSY and CDR2 SAAADI. The CDR3 covers 15 residues.

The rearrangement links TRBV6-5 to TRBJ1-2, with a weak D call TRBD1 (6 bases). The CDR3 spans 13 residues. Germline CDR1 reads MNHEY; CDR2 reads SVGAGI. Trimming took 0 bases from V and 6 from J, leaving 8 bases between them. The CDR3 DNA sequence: TGTGCCAGCAGTTACTCGGGGGGCGATGGCTACACCTTC. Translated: CASSYSGGDGYTF.

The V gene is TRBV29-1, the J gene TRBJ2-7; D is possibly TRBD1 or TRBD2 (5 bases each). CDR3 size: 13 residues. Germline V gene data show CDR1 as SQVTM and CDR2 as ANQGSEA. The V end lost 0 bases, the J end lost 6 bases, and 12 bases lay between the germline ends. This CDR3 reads CSVEDLRGGEQYF. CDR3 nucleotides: TGCAGCGTTGAAGATCTTCGGGGCGGCGAGCAGTACTTC.

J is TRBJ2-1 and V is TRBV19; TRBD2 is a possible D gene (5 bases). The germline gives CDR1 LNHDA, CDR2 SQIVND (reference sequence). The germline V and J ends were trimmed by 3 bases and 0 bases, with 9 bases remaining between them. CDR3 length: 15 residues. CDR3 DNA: TGTGCCAGTAGTATGGACGGGATCTCCTACAATGAGCAGTTCTTC. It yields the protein CASSMDGISYNEQFF. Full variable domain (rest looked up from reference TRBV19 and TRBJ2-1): DGGITQSPKYLFRKEGQNVTLSCEQNLNHDAMYWYRQDPGQGLRLIYYSQIVNDFQKGDIAEGYSVSREKKESFPLTVTSAQKNPTAFYLCASSMDGISYNEQFFGPGTRLTVL.

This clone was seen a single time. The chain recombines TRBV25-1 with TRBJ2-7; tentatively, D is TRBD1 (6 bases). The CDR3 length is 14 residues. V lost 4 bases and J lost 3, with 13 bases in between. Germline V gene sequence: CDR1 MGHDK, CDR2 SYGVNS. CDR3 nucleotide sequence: TGTGCCAGCAGTGCCCCCGGGACACTCTACGAGCAGTACTTC. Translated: CASSAPGTLYEQYF.

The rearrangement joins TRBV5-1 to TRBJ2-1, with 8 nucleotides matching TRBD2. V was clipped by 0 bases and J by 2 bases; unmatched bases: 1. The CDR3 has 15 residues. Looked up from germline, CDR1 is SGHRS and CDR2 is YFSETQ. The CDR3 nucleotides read TGCGCCAGCAGCTTGGTTAGCGGGACCTACAATGAGCAGTTCTTC. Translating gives CASSLVSGTYNEQFF.

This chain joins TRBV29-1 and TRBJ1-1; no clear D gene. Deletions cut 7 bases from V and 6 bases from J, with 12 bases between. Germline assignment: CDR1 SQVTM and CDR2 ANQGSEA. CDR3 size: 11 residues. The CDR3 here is CSARVAPEAFF. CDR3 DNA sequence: TGCAGCGCTAGAGTGGCCCCTGAAGCTTTCTTT.

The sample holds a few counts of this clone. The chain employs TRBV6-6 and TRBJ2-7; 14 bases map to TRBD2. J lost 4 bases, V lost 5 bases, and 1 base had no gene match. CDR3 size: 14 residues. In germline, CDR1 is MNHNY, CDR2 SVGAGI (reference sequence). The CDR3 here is CASSGTSGSYEQYF. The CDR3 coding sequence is TGTGCCAGCAGTGGGACTAGCGGGAGTTACGAGCAGTACTTC.

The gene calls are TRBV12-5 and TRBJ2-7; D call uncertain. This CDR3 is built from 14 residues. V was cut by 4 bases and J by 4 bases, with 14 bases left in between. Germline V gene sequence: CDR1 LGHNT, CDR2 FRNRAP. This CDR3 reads CASGSLTELYEQYF. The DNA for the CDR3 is TGTGCTAGTGGTTCACTGACGGAACTTTACGAGCAGTACTTC.

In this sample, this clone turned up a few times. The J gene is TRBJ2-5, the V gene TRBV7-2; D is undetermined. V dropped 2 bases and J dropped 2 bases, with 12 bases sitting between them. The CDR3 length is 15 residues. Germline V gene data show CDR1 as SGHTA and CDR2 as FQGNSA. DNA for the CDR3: TGTGCCAGCAGCTTAAATTCTGGGATTCAAGAGACCCAGTACTTC. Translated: CASSLNSGIQETQYF.

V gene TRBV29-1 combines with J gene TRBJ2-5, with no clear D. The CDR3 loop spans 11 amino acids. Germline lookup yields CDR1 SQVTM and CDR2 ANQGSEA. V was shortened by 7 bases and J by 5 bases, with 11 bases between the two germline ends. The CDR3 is CSAKRTETQYF. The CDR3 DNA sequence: TGCAGCGCTAAACGAACGGAGACCCAGTACTTC.

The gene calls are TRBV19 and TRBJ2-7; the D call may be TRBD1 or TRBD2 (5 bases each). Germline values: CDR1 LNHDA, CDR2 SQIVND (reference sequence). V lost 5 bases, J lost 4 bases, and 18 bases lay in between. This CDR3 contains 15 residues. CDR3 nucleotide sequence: TGTGCCAGTAGTGTCAGAGGGCAGGGACCTTACGAGCAGTACTTC. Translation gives CASSVRGQGPYEQYF. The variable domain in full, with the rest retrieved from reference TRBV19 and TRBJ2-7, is DGGITQSPKYLFRKEGQNVTLSCEQNLNHDAMYWYRQDPGQGLRLIYYSQIVNDFQKGDIAEGYSVSREKKESFPLTVTSAQKNPTAFYLCASSVRGQGPYEQYFGPGTRLTVT.

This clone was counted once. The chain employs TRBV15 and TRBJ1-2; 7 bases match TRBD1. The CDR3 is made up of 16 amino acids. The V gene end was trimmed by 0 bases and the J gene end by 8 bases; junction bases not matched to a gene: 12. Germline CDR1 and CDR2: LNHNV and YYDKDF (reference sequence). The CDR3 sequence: CATSREPRRGREGYTF. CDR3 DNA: TGTGCCACCAGCAGAGAACCCCGGAGGGGGCGGGAGGGCTACACCTTC.

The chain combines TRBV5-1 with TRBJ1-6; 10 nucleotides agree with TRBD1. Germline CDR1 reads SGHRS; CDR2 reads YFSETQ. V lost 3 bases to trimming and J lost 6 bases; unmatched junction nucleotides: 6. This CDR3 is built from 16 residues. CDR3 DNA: TGCGCCAGCAGCTCCGGGACAGGGGACGGTAATTCACCCCTCCACTTT. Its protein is CASSSGTGDGNSPLHF.

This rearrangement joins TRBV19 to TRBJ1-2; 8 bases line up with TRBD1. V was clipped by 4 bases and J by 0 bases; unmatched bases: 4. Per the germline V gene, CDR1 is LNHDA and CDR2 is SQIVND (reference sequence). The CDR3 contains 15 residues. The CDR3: CASSNDRGANYGYTF. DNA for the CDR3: TGTGCCAGTAGTAACGACAGGGGAGCTAACTATGGCTACACCTTC. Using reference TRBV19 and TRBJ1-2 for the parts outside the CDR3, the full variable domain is DGGITQSPKYLFRKEGQNVTLSCEQNLNHDAMYWYRQDPGQGLRLIYYSQIVNDFQKGDIAEGYSVSREKKESFPLTVTSAQKNPTAFYLCASSNDRGANYGYTFGSGTRLTVV.

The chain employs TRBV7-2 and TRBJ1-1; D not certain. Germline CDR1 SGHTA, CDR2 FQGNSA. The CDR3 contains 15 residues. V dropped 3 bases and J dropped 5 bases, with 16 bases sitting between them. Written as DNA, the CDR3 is TGTGCCAGCAGCTTTACCCGGGCGTCGGGTACTGAAGCTTTCTTT. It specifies CASSFTRASGTEAFF.

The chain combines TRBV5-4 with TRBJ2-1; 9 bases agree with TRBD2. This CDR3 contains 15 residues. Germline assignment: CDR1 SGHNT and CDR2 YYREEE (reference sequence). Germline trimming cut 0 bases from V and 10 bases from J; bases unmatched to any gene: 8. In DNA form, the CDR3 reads TGTGCCAGCAGCTTGGGTGCTAGCGGGATCGGGGAGCAGTTCTTC. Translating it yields CASSLGASGIGEQFF.